These 30 T cell receptor beta chains were sequenced from one sample in a study of blood T cell repertoires in COVID-19. Here immunoSEQ multiplex PCR was the method, and the copy in TCRdb shows in-frame clones only, minus some. The sample lists 400,000 to 550,000 clones, about 85% occurring once. The sequenced material came from PBMCs or T cells enriched from blood (not recorded which). Receptor source: a woman aged 18-29 years with acute COVID-19.

The chain links TRBV7-2 to TRBJ1-2, with D hard to call. The V gene's germline CDR1 is SGHTA and CDR2 FQGNSA. The CDR3 has 18 residues. Trimming took off 6 bases at V and 0 bases at J, with 23 bases between the two ends. This CDR3 reads CASRPGWVSYESNYGYTF. CDR3 DNA sequence: TGTGCCAGCAGACCAGGCTGGGTGAGCTACGAATCTAACTATGGCTACACCTTC.

The gene calls are TRBV7-9 and TRBJ2-1; 9 bases map to TRBD2. V shed 5 bases, J shed 4 bases, and the junction held 15 bases outside the gene matches. Germline CDR1 reads SEHNR; CDR2 reads FQNEAQ (reference sequence). This CDR3 comprises 18 residues. CDR3 residues: CASSPPPNEREAYNEQFF. The CDR3 DNA follows: TGTGCCAGCAGCCCCCCCCCTAACGAGCGGGAGGCATACAATGAGCAGTTCTTC.

This rearrangement joins TRBV18 to TRBJ1-4; no reliable D call. The length of the CDR3 is 13 residues. The ends were cut back, 3 bases at V and 0 bases at J, with 2 bases in the middle. In germline, CDR1 is KGHSH, CDR2 LQKENI. CDR3 bases: TGTGCCAGCTCACCCGCAACTAATGAAAAACTGTTTTTT. Protein product: CASSPATNEKLFF.

The chain joins TRBV10-1 to TRBJ2-1; 12 bases line up with TRBD2. Germline V gene sequence: CDR1 WNHNN, CDR2 SYGVQD (reference sequence). The CDR3 loop spans 14 amino acids. The trim removed 9 bases at V and 6 bases at J, leaving 6 bases unmatched. CDR3 nucleotide sequence: TGCGCCAGATCGACTAGCGGGAGTGGCAATGAGCAGTTCTTC. Protein product: CARSTSGSGNEQFF.

There are a few counts of this clone. The CDR3 region is CASSTGLETYNEQFF. The CDR3 DNA reads TGCGCCAGCTCGACGGGACTAGAAACCTACAATGAGCAGTTCTTC. The chain combines TRBV5-1 with TRBJ2-1, with TRBD2 matching 8 bases. This CDR3 contains 15 residues. Germline-derived CDR1 and CDR2 are SGHRS and YFSETQ. V lost 7 bases and J lost 2; bases outside the gene matches: 8.

This clone was seen more than once but under ten times. The V gene is TRBV6-5, the J gene TRBJ1-1; TRBD1 might be the D (5 bases). The CDR3 contains 13 residues. Per germline, CDR1 MNHEY and CDR2 SVGAGI. Trimming shortened V by 6 bases and J by 2 bases, and 10 bases separated the two germline ends. CDR3 amino acids: CASSYDRNTEAFF. The CDR3 DNA is TGTGCCAGCAGCTATGACAGAAACACTGAAGCTTTCTTT.

The J gene is TRBJ1-2, the V gene TRBV2, with a possible D match to TRBD1 (6 bases). This CDR3 comprises 14 residues. The germline CDR1 and CDR2 sequences are SNHLY and FYNNEI. V was cut by 7 bases and J by 4 bases, with 16 bases left in between. CDR3 residues: CASTIVRGTYGYTF. The DNA of the CDR3 is TGTGCCAGCACTATTGTCAGGGGTACCTATGGCTACACCTTC.

Concerning this clone: This same CDR3 is encoded by further DNA sequences in the sample. The CDR3 coding sequence is TGTGCCAGCAGGGACAGGGGAGATAATCAGCCCCAGCATTTT. It codes for CASRDRGDNQPQHF. This chain joins TRBV6-5 and TRBJ1-5; 9 nucleotides match TRBD1. The CDR3 loop spans 14 amino acids. After removal of 6 bases from V and 4 bases from J, the junction contained 4 bases not matched to a gene. Per the germline V gene, CDR1 is MNHEY and CDR2 is SVGAGI.

The sample holds a few counts of this clone. The chain is built from TRBV2 and TRBJ1-2; tentative D call: TRBD1 (5 bases). Trimming cost V 2 bases and J 8 bases, with 15 bases left between them. Germline V gene lookup returns CDR1 SNHLY and CDR2 FYNNEI. The CDR3 length is 14 residues. The CDR3 region has the DNA TGTGCCAGCAGTGAAAGGAATAGGGGAGGCGGCTACACCTTC. It encodes CASSERNRGGGYTF.

V gene TRBV5-5 combines with J gene TRBJ2-7; 12 nucleotides agree with TRBD2. This CDR3 has 15 residues. CDR1 and CDR2 from the germline V gene are SGHKS and YYEKEE (reference sequence). Germline trimming cut 4 bases from V and 2 bases from J; bases unmatched to any gene: 4. In nucleotides, the CDR3 is TGTGCCAGCAGCCCCTCTAGCGGGGGGGCCTACGAGCAGTACTTC. As protein: CASSPSSGGAYEQYF.

The chain has TRBV19 and TRBJ1-5; D gene ambiguous. The CDR3 loop spans 12 amino acids. Looked up from germline, CDR1 is LNHDA and CDR2 is SQIVND (reference sequence). V was clipped by 4 bases and J by 4 bases, with 5 bases between them. The CDR3 reads CASSTPNQPQHF. The CDR3 region has the DNA TGTGCCAGTAGTACCCCGAATCAGCCCCAGCATTTT.

V usage is TRBV7-9 and J usage is TRBJ1-1; the D gene is possibly TRBD1 (6 bases). The length of the CDR3 is 14 residues. Trimming pared 1 base from V and 3 bases from J, leaving 9 bases between. The germline gives CDR1 SEHNR, CDR2 FQNEAQ (reference sequence). As DNA, the CDR3 is TGTGCCAGCAGCTTAGGACAGGTTGACACTGAAGCTTTCTTT. Translating gives CASSLGQVDTEAFF.

This clone was observed a few times. This rearrangement joins TRBV24-1 to TRBJ2-3; TRBD2 agrees at 7 bases. The CDR3 contains 15 residues. The junction had 3 bases not matched to a gene; V was cut back by 0 bases and J by 4 bases. Germline values: CDR1 KGHDR, CDR2 SFDVKD. The CDR3 nucleotides read TGTGCCACCAGTGATTTGGGCGGGAGCGCAGATACGCAGTATTTT. Its translation is CATSDLGGSADTQYF.

This sequence joins TRBV24-1 and TRBJ2-5; 9 bases map to TRBD2. In germline, CDR1 is KGHDR, CDR2 SFDVKD. Unmatched junction bases numbered 5, after V lost 5 bases and J lost 5 bases. The CDR3 consists of 14 residues. In nucleotides, the CDR3 is TGTGCCACCAGTGGAGCGGGAGGAGTGGAGACCCAGTACTTC. This codes for CATSGAGGVETQYF.

The chain has TRBV13 and TRBJ2-2; 8 bases match TRBD2. CDR3 length: 14 residues. Germline assignment: CDR1 PRHDT and CDR2 FYEKMQ (reference sequence). V was clipped by 4 bases and J by 5 bases; unmatched bases: 3. In DNA, the CDR3 is TGTGCCAGCAGCTCTCAGCGGGAGACCGGGGAGCTGTTTTTT. This codes for CASSSQRETGELFF.

V usage is TRBV27 and J usage is TRBJ2-2, with 8 bases matching TRBD1. This CDR3 region has 16 residues. Germline assignment: CDR1 MNHEY and CDR2 SMNVEV (reference sequence). V gave up 1 base and J gave up 4 bases; unmatched junction bases: 5. This CDR3 is CASSLWGQAGTGELFF. The CDR3 nucleotides read TGTGCCAGCAGTTTATGGGGACAGGCTGGCACCGGGGAGCTGTTTTTT.

The chain couples TRBV30 to TRBJ1-1; TRBD1 aligns across 7 bases. This CDR3 is 15 amino acids long. Germline lookup yields CDR1 GTSNPN and CDR2 SVGIG (reference sequence). J was trimmed by 2 bases and V by 1 base; bases with no gene match: 7. CDR3 region: CAWSAPDRDNTEAFF. The CDR3 DNA reads as TGTGCCTGGAGTGCCCCCGACAGGGACAACACTGAAGCTTTCTTT.

The rearrangement joins TRBV5-6 to TRBJ1-2; TRBD1 agrees at 7 bases. This CDR3 is 14 amino acids long. J lost 2 bases, V lost 7 bases, and 8 bases had no gene match. CDR1 is SGHDT and CDR2 is YYEEEE in the germline V gene. CDR3: CASLGTERNYGYTF. CDR3 DNA sequence: TGTGCCAGCTTAGGGACAGAGAGAAACTATGGCTACACCTTC.

This clone was recorded only once. The V gene is TRBV12-5, the J gene TRBJ2-2, with 9 bases lining up with TRBD2. The V gene's germline CDR1 is LGHNT and CDR2 FRNRAP. CDR3 length: 15 amino acids. V lost 1 base, J lost 5 bases, and 2 bases stayed unmatched. Written as DNA, the CDR3 is TGTGCTAGTGGTTTGGGGCTAGCGGGGACCGGGGAGCTGTTTTTT. Translating it yields CASGLGLAGTGELFF.

V and J are TRBV10-1 and TRBJ2-1; 7 bases are shared with TRBD2. CDR3 length: 15 residues. The germline V gene has CDR1 WNHNN and CDR2 SYGVQD (reference sequence). J gave up 8 bases and V 0 bases, and 7 bases lay outside the gene matches. Here the CDR3 reads CASSESGGRSDEQFF. CDR3 coding DNA: TGCGCCAGCAGTGAGTCGGGGGGGAGGAGCGATGAGCAGTTCTTC.

The chain has TRBV5-6 and TRBJ2-4; 8 nucleotides align to TRBD1. The V gene's germline CDR1 is SGHDT and CDR2 YYEEEE. V was pared by 4 bases and J by 5 bases, with 8 bases of the junction left unmatched. The length of the CDR3 is 15 residues. The CDR3 region is CASSPTGVPQNIQYF. The CDR3 nucleotides are TGTGCCAGCAGCCCGACAGGGGTGCCTCAAAACATTCAGTACTTC.

This clone was seen more than once but under ten times. V is TRBV7-9 and J is TRBJ1-2, with 9 bases aligning to TRBD1. The V and J ends lost 5 bases and 2 bases, in that order; junction bases with no gene match: 6. Germline V gene data show CDR1 as SEHNR and CDR2 as FQNEAQ (reference sequence). This CDR3 contains 15 residues. This CDR3 is CASSGGQGENYGYTF. As DNA, the CDR3 is TGTGCCAGCAGCGGGGGACAGGGCGAGAACTATGGCTACACCTTC.

The rearrangement uses TRBV9 and TRBJ2-7; TRBD1 agrees at 9 bases. There are 16 residues in the CDR3. Looked up from germline, CDR1 is SGDLS and CDR2 is YYNGEE. The junction had 12 bases not matched to a gene; V was cut back by 3 bases and J by 5 bases. Written as DNA, the CDR3 is TGTGCCAGCAGCGGGGGTCCGGGACAGGGTACCCACGAGCAGTACTTC. It is translated as CASSGGPGQGTHEQYF.

The chain uses TRBV9 and TRBJ2-6; D not resolved. Germline V lookup: CDR1 SGDLS, CDR2 YYNGEE. V lost 0 bases to trimming and J lost 0 bases, with 10 bases between them. This CDR3 is 17 amino acids long. The CDR3 DNA reads as TGTGCCAGCAGCGTAGGCCCGCGCTACTCTGGGGCCAACGTCCTGACTTTC. Protein: CASSVGPRYSGANVLTF.

V gene TRBV12-3 or TRBV12-4 combines with J gene TRBJ1-6; D gene uncertain. The CDR3 consists of 13 residues. V lost 10 bases and J 7 bases, leaving 14 bases between the germline ends. The CDR3: CAIGPSLNSPLHF. DNA of the CDR3: TGTGCCATCGGGCCTAGCTTAAATTCACCCCTCCACTTT.

The chain uses TRBV5-6 and TRBJ1-2; 11 nucleotides match TRBD1. V lost 4 bases, J lost 4 bases, and 9 bases stayed unmatched. CDR1 and CDR2 (germline): SGHDT, YYEEEE. The CDR3 totals 16 residues. CDR3 bases: TGTGCCAGCAGCCCAAGTGGACAGGGGGCTTTCTATGGCTACACCTTC. Its protein product is CASSPSGQGAFYGYTF.

V is TRBV6-5 and J is TRBJ2-7; TRBD1 agrees at 9 bases. This CDR3 is 14 amino acids long. With 1 base clipped from V and 4 bases from J, the junction kept 2 bases outside the gene matches. Germline V gene lookup returns CDR1 MNHEY and CDR2 SVGAGI. The CDR3 loop reads CASSYFGQGYEQYF. The CDR3 DNA sequence: TGTGCCAGCAGTTACTTCGGACAGGGGTACGAGCAGTACTTC.

The rearrangement uses TRBV15 and TRBJ2-1; 8 bases are a match to TRBD1. The CDR3 runs 16 residues. Germline V CDR1 and CDR2: LNHNV, YYDKDF (reference sequence). The J segment lost 5 bases and the V segment lost 1 base, leaving 7 bases of the junction unmatched. CDR3 sequence reads: CATSRVLQGDHNEQFF. As DNA, the CDR3 is TGTGCCACCAGCAGAGTCCTACAGGGGGACCACAATGAGCAGTTCTTC.

The CDR3 is CASSRDRGIQETQYF. The CDR3 region has the DNA TGTGCCAGCAGCCGGGACAGAGGCATCCAAGAGACCCAGTACTTC. The chain combines TRBV5-6 with TRBJ2-5; 7 nucleotides line up with TRBD1. The CDR3 is 15 amino acids. Germline loops: CDR1 SGHDT, CDR2 YYEEEE. Trimming cost V 4 bases and J 1 base; bases outside gene matches: 7.

J is TRBJ2-3 and V is TRBV19; 10 positions agree with TRBD1. The CDR3 length is 17 residues. Germline CDR1 reads LNHDA; CDR2 reads SQIVND (reference sequence). Losses at the gene ends were 5 bases for V and 1 base for J; bases not matched to a gene: 9. The CDR3 spells CASSSGTGVGGTDTQYF. CDR3 DNA sequence: TGTGCCAGTAGTTCCGGGACAGGGGTTGGGGGCACAGATACGCAGTATTTT.